A single sample gave rise to the 13 T cell receptor beta chains below, sequenced in a study of identical twins. TCRdb independently ran MiXCR on the 5' RACE reads; one entry per CDR3 protein. The sample has 1.5 million to 2 million distinct CDR3 sequences, 32% seen once. The sample taken for sequencing was cord blood. Source of these receptors: a newborn girl in good health.

This sequence joins TRBV3-1 and TRBJ1-2, with 7 bases that match TRBD1. The CDR3 loop spans 15 amino acids. Germline CDR1 reads LGHDT; CDR2 reads YNNKEL (reference sequence). Trimming cost V 0 bases and J 6 bases; bases outside gene matches: 7. The CDR3 here is CASSQELHTGDGYTF. The CDR3 bases are TGTGCCAGCAGCCAAGAGCTTCATACAGGGGATGGCTACACCTTC.

Ten or more counts support this clonotype. This chain connects TRBV6-2 or TRBV6-3 to TRBJ2-3, with 7 positions matching TRBD1. Germline V gives CDR1 MNHEY, CDR2 SVGEGT. V lost 5 bases and J lost 6; bases outside the gene matches: 8. This CDR3 region has 14 residues. The DNA for the CDR3 is TGTGCCAGCAGTCGAGACAGGGCGCGCGATACGCAGTATTTT. Residues: CASSRDRARDTQYF.

This clonotype was picked up many times. The V and J genes are TRBV20-1 and TRBJ1-5; D is perhaps TRBD1 (5 bases). The V end was cut by 6 bases, the J end by 1 base, with 10 bases between. The CDR3 sequence is 13 residues long. Germline-derived CDR1 and CDR2 are DFQATT and SNEGSKA (reference sequence). CDR3 nucleotide sequence: TGCAGTGCCCACCGGGACAGCAATCAGCCCCAGCATTTT. Translation: CSAHRDSNQPQHF.

This clonotype has only a few counts. V and J are TRBV7-9 and TRBJ1-1, with D perhaps matching TRBD1 (5 bases). The germline V and J ends were trimmed by 5 bases and 3 bases, with 19 bases remaining between them. The germline V gene encodes CDR1 SEHNR and CDR2 FQNEAQ (reference sequence). The CDR3 consists of 16 residues. CDR3 DNA: TGTGCCAGCAGCGGCCCGTTGAACATCAGGGACACTGAAGCTTTCTTT. It specifies CASSGPLNIRDTEAFF.

The chain employs TRBV30 and TRBJ2-7; D is ambiguous. The CDR3 length is 13 residues. The V end lost 5 bases, the J end lost 0 bases, and 11 bases lay between the germline ends. Germline lookup yields CDR1 GTSNPN and CDR2 SVGIG (reference sequence). For the CDR3, the DNA is TGTGCCTGGTCCCGGGCAAGCTCCTACGAGCAGTACTTC. It is translated as CAWSRASSYEQYF.

This rearrangement joins TRBV18 to TRBJ2-3; 9 bases align to TRBD1. Germline CDR1 KGHSH, CDR2 LQKENI. This CDR3 region has 14 residues. V was clipped by 9 bases and J by 4 bases; unmatched bases: 8. The CDR3 nucleotides are TGTGCCAGTTCCGGGACAGGGTACCCAGATACGCAGTATTTT. It yields the protein CASSGTGYPDTQYF.

This chain joins TRBV6-5 and TRBJ1-1; D remains ambiguous. This CDR3 has 15 residues. V was pared by 6 bases and J by 1 base, with 15 bases between. Per the germline V gene, CDR1 is MNHEY and CDR2 is SVGAGI. The CDR3 DNA sequence: TGTGCCAGCAGGCCCGTGGCGCCGGCGAACACTGAAGCTTTCTTT. This codes for CASRPVAPANTEAFF.

V gene TRBV2 combines with J gene TRBJ2-2, with 7 nucleotides matching TRBD1. Germline trimming cut 4 bases from V and 3 bases from J; bases unmatched to any gene: 2. Germline assignment: CDR1 SNHLY and CDR2 FYNNEI. The CDR3 totals 14 residues. The CDR3 DNA reads TGTGCCAGCAGTGTGGGGACAGACACCGGGGAGCTGTTTTTT. Encoded protein: CASSVGTDTGELFF. The full variable domain, completed using reference TRBV2 and TRBJ2-2, is EPEVTQTPSHQVTQMGQEVILRCVPISNHLYFYWYRQILGQKVEFLVSFYNNEISEKSEIFDDQFSVERPDGSNFTLKIRSTKLEDSAMYFCASSVGTDTGELFFGEGSRLTVL.

V is TRBV20-1 and J is TRBJ2-1; 7 bases fit TRBD2. The J segment lost 3 bases and the V segment lost 5 bases, leaving 16 bases of the junction unmatched. Germline CDR1 and CDR2: DFQATT and SNEGSKA (reference sequence). The CDR3 is 17 residues long. The CDR3 loop reads CSAPKSLRERLYNEQFF. The CDR3 DNA sequence: TGCAGTGCTCCGAAGAGCCTGCGGGAGCGGCTCTACAATGAGCAGTTCTTC.

The gene calls are TRBV20-1 and TRBJ1-4; D is undetermined. The CDR3 has 13 amino acids. V lost 3 bases to trimming and J lost 3 bases, with 8 bases between them. CDR1 DFQATT and CDR2 SNEGSKA come from the germline V gene (reference sequence). As DNA, the CDR3 is TGCAGTGCTAGGGTTGGGCCTAATGAAAAACTGTTTTTT. It yields the protein CSARVGPNEKLFF.

The chain couples TRBV20-1 to TRBJ2-3; the match to TRBD1 covers 9 bases. The CDR3 covers 15 residues. Germline V gives CDR1 DFQATT, CDR2 SNEGSKA (reference sequence). The V segment lost 1 base and the J segment 2 bases; nucleotides outside the gene matches: 4. CDR3 in DNA: TGCAGTGCTAGAGGGGACAGGGCACCCACAGATACGCAGTATTTT. This encodes CSARGDRAPTDTQYF.

Remarks on this clonotype: Just one base apart from a much larger clone, this may be a read error. CDR3 coding DNA: TGTGCCAGCAGTGAAGCCCCCTACGAGCAGTTCTTC. Its protein product is CASSEAPYEQFF. V is TRBV6-1 and J is TRBJ2-1; D is unresolved. The CDR3 spans 12 residues. CDR1 and CDR2 from the germline V gene are MNHNS and SASEGT. Trimming shortened V by 0 bases and J by 10 bases, and 7 bases separated the two germline ends.

In its sample, this clonotype was seen many times. This sequence joins TRBV28 and TRBJ2-7, with 8 bases aligning to TRBD1. The CDR3 length is 15 residues. V lost 2 bases and J lost 3; bases outside the gene matches: 6. Germline CDR1 reads MDHEN; CDR2 reads SYDVKM. CDR3 bases: TGTGCCAGCAGTTTACCCCGCAGGGGGCTCTACGAGCAGTACTTC. Protein sequence: CASSLPRRGLYEQYF. The full variable domain, its missing parts supplied by reference TRBV28 and TRBJ2-7, is DVKVTQSSRYLVKRTGEKVFLECVQDMDHENMFWYRQDPGLGLRLIYFSYDVKMKEKGDIPEGYSVSREKKERFSLILESASTNQTSMYLCASSLPRRGLYEQYFGPGTRLTVT.